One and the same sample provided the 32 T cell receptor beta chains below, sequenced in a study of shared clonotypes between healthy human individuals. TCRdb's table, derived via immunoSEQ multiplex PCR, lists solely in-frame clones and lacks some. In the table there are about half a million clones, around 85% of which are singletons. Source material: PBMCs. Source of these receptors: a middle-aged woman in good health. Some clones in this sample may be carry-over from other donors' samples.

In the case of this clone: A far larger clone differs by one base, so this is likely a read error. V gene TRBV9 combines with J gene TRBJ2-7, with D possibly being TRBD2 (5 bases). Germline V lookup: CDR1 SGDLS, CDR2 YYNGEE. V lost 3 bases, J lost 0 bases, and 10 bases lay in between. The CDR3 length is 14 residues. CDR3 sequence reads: CASSASCSSYEQYF. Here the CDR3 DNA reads TGTGCCAGCAGCGCTAGCTGCAGCTCCTACGAGCAGTACTTC. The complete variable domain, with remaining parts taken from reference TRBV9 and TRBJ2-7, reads DSGVTQTPKHLITATGQRVTLRCSPRSGDLSVYWYQQSLDQGLQFLIQYYNGEERAKGNILERFSAQQFPDLHSELNLSSLELGDSALYFCASSASCSSYEQYFGPGTRLTVT.

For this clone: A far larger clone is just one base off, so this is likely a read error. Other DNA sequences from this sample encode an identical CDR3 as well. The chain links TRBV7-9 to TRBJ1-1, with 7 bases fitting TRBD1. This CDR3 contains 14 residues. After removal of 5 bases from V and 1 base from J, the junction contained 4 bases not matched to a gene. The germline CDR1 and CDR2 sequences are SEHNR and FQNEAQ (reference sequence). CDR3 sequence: CASSDRDKNTEAFF. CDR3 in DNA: TGTGCCAGCAGCGACAGGGACAAGAACACTGAAGCTTTCTTT.

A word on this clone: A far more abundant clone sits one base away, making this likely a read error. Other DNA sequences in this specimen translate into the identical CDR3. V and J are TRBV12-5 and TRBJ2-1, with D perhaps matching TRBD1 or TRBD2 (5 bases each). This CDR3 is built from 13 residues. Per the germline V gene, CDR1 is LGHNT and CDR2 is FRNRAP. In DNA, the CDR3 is TGCGCTAGTTCAAAGGGGCGGGACAATGAGCAGTTCTTC. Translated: CASSKGRDNEQFF.

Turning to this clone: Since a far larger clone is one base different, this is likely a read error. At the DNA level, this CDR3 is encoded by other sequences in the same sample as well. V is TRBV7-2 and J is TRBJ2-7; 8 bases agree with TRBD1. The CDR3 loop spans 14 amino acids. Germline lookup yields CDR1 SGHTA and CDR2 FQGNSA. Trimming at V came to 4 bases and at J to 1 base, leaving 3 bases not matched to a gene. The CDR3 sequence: CASSSQGASYEQYF. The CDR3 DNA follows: TGTGCCAGCAGCTCGCAGGGGGCGTCCTACGAGCAGTACTTC.

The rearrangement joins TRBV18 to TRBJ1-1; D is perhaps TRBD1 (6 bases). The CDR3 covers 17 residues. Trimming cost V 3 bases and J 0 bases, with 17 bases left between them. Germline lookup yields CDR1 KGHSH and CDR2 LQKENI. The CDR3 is CASSPGTLELMNTEAFF. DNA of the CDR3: TGTGCCAGCTCACCGGGGACACTTGAACTCATGAACACTGAAGCTTTCTTT.

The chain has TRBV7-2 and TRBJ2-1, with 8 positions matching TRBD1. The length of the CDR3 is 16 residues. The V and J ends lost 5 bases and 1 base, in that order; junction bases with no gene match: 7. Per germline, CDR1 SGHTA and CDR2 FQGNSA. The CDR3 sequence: CASSRNRQGSYNEQFF. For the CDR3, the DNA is TGTGCCAGCAGCCGTAACCGACAGGGGTCCTACAATGAGCAGTTCTTC.

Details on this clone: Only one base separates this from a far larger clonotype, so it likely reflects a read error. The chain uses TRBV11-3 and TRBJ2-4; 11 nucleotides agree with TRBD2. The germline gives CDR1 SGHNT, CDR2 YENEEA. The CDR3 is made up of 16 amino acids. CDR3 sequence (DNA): TGTGCCATCAGCCCAGGACTAGCGGGTGCCAAAAACATTCAGTACTTC. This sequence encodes CAISPGLAGAKNIQYF.

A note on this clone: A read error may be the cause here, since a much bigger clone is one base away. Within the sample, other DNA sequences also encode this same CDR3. The CDR3: CASSLGGGSITGELFF. The DNA for the CDR3 is TGTGCAAGCTCACTCGGTGGCGGGAGTATCACCGGGGAGCTGTTTTTT. The chain links TRBV18 to TRBJ2-2, with 7 nucleotides matching TRBD2. CDR1 and CDR2 (germline): KGHSH, LQKENI. This CDR3 has 16 amino acids. Full variable domain (outside the CDR3, taken from reference TRBV18 and TRBJ2-2): NAGVMQNPRHLVRRRGQEARLRCSPMKGHSHVYWYRQLPEEGLKFMVYLQKENIIDESGMPKERFSAEFPKEGPSILRIQQVVRGDSAAYFCASSLGGGSITGELFFGEGSRLTVL.

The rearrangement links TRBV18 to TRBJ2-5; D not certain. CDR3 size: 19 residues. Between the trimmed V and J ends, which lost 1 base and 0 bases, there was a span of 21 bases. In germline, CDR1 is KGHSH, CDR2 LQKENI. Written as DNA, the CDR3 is TGTGCCAGCTCACCACTTGGTCCCGTTGGGTTCGGATACCAAGAGACCCAGTACTTC. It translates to CASSPLGPVGFGYQETQYF.

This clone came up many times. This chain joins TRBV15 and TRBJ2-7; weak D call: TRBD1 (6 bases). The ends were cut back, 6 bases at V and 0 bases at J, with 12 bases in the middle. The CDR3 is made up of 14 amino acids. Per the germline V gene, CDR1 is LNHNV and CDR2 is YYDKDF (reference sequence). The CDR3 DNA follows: TGTGCCACCAGTTTCACAGGGAGCTCCTACGAGCAGTACTTC. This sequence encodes CATSFTGSSYEQYF. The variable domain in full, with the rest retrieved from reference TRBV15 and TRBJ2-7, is DAMVIQNPRYQVTQFGKPVTLSCSQTLNHNVMYWYQQKSSQAPKLLFHYYDKDFNNEADTPDNFQSRRPNTSFCFLDIRSPGLGDTAMYLCATSFTGSSYEQYFGPGTRLTVT.

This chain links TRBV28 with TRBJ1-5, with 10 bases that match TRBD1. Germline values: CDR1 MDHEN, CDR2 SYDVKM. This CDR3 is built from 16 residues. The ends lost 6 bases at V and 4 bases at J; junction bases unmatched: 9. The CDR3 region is CASSLPDRGRNQPQHF. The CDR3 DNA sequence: TGTGCCAGCAGCCTACCCGACAGGGGGCGAAATCAGCCCCAGCATTTT.

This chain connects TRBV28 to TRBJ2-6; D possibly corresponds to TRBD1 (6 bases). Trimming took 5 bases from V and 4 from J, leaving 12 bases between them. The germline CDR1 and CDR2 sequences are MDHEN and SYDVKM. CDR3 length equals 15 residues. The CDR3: CASSIRTAGANVLTF. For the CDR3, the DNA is TGTGCCAGCAGTATCCGGACAGCCGGGGCCAACGTCCTGACTTTC.

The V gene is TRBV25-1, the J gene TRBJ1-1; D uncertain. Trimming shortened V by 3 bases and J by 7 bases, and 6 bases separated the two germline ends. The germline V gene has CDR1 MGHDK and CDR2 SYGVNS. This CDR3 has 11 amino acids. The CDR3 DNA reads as TGTGCCAGCAGTGACCGTTATGAAGCTTTCTTT. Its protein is CASSDRYEAFF.

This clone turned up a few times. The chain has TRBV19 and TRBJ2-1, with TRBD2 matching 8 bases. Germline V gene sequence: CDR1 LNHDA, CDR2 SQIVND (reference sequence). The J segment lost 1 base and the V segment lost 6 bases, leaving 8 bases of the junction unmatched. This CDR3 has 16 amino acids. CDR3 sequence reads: CASSHLLADSYNEQFF. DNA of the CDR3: TGTGCCAGTAGCCATCTACTAGCGGATTCCTACAATGAGCAGTTCTTC.

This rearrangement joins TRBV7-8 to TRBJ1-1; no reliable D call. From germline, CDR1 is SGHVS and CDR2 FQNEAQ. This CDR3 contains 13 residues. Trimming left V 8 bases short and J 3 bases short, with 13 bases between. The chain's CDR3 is CASGRTRDTEAFF. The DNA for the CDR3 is TGTGCCAGCGGAAGGACTAGAGACACTGAAGCTTTCTTT.

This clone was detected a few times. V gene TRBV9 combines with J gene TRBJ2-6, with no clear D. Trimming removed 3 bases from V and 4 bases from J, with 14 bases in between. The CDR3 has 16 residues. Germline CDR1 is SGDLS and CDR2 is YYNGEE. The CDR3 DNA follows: TGTGCCAGCAGCGCCGGTCTCTGGGGAGGGGCCAACGTCCTGACTTTC. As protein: CASSAGLWGGANVLTF.

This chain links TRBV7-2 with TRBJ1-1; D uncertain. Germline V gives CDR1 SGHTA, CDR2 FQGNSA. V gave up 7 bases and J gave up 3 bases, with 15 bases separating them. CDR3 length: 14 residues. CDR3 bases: TGTGCCAGCACCAGACTTCTTGGGGACACTGAAGCTTTCTTT. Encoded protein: CASTRLLGDTEAFF.

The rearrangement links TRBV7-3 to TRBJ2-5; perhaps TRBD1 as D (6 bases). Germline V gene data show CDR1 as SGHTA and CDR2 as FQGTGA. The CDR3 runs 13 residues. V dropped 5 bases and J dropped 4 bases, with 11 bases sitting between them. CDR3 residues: CASSQDRRETQYF. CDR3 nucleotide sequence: TGTGCCAGCAGCCAGGACAGAAGAGAGACCCAGTACTTC.

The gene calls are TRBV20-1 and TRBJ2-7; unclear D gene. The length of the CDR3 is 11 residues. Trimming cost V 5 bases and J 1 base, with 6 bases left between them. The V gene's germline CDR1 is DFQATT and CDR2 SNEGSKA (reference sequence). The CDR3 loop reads CSAGQSYEQYF. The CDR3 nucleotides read TGCAGTGCTGGGCAATCCTACGAGCAGTACTTC.

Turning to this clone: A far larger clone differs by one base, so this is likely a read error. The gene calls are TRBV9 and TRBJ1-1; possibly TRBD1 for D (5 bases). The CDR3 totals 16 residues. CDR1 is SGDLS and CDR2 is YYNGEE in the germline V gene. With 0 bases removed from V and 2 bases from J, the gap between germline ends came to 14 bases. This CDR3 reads CASSVAGRGDNTEAFF. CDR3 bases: TGTGCCAGCAGCGTAGCGGGACGAGGGGACAACACTGAAGCTTTCTTT. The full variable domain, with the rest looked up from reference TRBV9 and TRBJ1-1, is DSGVTQTPKHLITATGQRVTLRCSPRSGDLSVYWYQQSLDQGLQFLIQYYNGEERAKGNILERFSAQQFPDLHSELNLSSLELGDSALYFCASSVAGRGDNTEAFFGQGTRLTVV.

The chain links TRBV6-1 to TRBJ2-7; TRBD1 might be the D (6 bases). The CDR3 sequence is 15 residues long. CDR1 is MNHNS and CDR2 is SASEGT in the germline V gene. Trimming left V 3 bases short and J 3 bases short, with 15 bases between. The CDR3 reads CASSEGAGLGYEQYF. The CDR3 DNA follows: TGTGCCAGCAGTGAGGGGGCTGGGCTCGGCTACGAGCAGTACTTC.

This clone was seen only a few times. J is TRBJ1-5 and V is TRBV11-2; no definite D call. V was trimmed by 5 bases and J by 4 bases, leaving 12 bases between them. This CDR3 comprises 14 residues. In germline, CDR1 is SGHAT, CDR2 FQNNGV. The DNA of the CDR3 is TGTGCCAGCAGCGAACGGGCGGGGAATCAGCCCCAGCATTTT. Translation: CASSERAGNQPQHF.

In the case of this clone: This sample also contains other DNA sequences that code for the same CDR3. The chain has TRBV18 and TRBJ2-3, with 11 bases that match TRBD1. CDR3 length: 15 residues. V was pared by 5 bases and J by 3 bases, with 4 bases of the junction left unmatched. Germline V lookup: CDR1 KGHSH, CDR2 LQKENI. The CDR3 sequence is CASSGGQGATDTQYF. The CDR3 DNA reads TGTGCCAGCTCAGGCGGACAGGGGGCTACAGATACGCAGTATTTT.

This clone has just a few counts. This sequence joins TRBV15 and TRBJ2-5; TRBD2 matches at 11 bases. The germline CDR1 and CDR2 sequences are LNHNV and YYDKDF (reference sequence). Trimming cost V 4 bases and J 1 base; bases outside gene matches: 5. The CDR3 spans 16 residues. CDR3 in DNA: TGTGCCACCAGCACTGGACTAGCGGGCACCCAAGAGACCCAGTACTTC. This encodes CATSTGLAGTQETQYF.

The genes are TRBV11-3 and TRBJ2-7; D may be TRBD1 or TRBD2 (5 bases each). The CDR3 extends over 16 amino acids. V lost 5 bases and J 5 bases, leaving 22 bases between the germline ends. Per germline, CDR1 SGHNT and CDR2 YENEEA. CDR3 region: CASSQDEGQGVDEQYF. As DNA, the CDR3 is TGTGCCAGCAGCCAAGACGAGGGGCAGGGCGTCGACGAGCAGTACTTC.

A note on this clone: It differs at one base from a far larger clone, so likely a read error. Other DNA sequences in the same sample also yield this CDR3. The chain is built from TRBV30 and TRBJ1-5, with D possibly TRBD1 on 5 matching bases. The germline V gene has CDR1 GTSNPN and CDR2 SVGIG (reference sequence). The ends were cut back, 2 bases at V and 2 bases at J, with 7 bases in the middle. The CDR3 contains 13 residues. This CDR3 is CAWSLGGNQPQHF. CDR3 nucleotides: TGTGCCTGGAGTTTAGGGGGCAATCAGCCCCAGCATTTT.

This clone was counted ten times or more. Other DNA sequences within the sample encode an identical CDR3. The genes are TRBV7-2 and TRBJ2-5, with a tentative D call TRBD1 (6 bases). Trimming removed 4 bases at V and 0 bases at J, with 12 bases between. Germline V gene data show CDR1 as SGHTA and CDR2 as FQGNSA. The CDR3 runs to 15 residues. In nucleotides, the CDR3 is TGTGCCAGCAGCTCAGGACAGATGTACCAAGAGACCCAGTACTTC. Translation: CASSSGQMYQETQYF.

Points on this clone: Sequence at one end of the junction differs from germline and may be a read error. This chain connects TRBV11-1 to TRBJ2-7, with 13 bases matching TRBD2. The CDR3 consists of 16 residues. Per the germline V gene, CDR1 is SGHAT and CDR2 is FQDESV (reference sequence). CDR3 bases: TGTGCTAGCAGCATCACCGGGACTAGCGGGACCTACGAGCAGTACTTC. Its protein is CASSITGTSGTYEQYF.

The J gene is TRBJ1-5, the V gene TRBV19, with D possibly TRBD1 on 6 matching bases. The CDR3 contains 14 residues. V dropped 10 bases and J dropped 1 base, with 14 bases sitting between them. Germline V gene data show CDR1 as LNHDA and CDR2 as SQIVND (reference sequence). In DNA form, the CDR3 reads TGTGCCACCCGCAGGGGAGAAAGCAATCAGCCCCAGCATTTT. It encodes CATRRGESNQPQHF.

The DNA of the CDR3 is TGCGCCAGCAGCTTGGAGGACAGGGGGAAGTACTTC. It is translated as CASSLEDRGKYF. This chain uses TRBV5-1 with TRBJ2-7, with 10 nucleotides matching TRBD1. This CDR3 has 12 residues. Germline trimming cut 0 bases from V and 11 bases from J; bases unmatched to any gene: 2. Germline V lookup: CDR1 SGHRS, CDR2 YFSETQ.

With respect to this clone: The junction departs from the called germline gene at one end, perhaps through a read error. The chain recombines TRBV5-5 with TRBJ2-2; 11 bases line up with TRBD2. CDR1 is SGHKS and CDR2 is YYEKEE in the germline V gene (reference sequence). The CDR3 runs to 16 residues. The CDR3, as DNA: TGTGCTAGCAGCTCGGAACTAGCGGGAGTATTTGGGGAGCTGTCTTTT. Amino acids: CASSSELAGVFGELSF. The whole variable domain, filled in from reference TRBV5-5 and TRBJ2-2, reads DAGVTQSPTHLIKTRGQQVTLRCSPISGHKSVSWYQQVLGQGPQFIFQYYEKEERGRGNFPDRFSARQFPNYSSELNVNALLLGDSALYLCASSSELAGVFGELSFGEGSRLTVL.

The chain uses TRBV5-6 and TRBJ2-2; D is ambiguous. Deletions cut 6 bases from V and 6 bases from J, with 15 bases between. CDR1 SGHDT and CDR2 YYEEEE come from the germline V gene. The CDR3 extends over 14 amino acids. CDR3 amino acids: CASTKLQWAGELFF. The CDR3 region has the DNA TGTGCCAGCACCAAGTTGCAGTGGGCCGGGGAGCTGTTTTTT. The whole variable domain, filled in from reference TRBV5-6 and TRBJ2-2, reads DAGVTQSPTHLIKTRGQQVTLRCSPKSGHDTVSWYQQALGQGPQFIFQYYEEEERQRGNFPDRFSGHQFPNYSSELNVNALLLGDSALYLCASTKLQWAGELFFGEGSRLTVL.